This T cell receptor (beta chain) comes out of a study of T cell changes during pregnancy in multiple sclerosis. The method was immunoSEQ multiplex PCR; TCRdb's version includes in-frame clones alone and lacks a portion of them. The table includes approximately 110,000 clones, roughly 90% detected once. V was trimmed by 5 bases and J by 4 bases, leaving 14 bases between them. CDR1 is SGHVS, CDR2 FQNEAQ, per germline. The CDR3 contains 14 residues. The rearrangement links TRBV7-8 to TRBJ1-2, with a weak D call TRBD1 (5 bases). This receptor was identified in a female donor with multiple sclerosis, enrolled in a pregnancy study. The sample in question was peripheral blood, obtained after pregnancy. CDR3 sequence (DNA): TGTGCCAGCAGCGACAAGCGGGGCGCCTATGGCTACACCTTC. Translated, it gives CASSDKRGAYGYTF.